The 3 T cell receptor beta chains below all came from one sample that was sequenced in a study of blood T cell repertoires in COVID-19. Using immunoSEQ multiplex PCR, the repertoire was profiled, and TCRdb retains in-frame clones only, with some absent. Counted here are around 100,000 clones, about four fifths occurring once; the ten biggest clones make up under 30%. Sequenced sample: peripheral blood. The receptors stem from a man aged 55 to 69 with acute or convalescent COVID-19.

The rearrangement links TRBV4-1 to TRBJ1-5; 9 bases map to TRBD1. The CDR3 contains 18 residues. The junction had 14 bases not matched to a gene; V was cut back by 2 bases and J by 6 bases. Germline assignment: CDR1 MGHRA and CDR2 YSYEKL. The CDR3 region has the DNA TGCGCCAGCAGCCAAACCCCGGGACAGGGAGTCATCAGTCAGCCCCAGCATTTT. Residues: CASSQTPGQGVISQPQHF.

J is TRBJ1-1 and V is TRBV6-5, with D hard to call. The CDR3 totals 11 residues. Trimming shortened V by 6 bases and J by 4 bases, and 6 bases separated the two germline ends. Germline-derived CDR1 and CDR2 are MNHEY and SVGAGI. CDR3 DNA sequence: TGTGCCAGCAGCAGAAGCACTGAAGCTTTCTTT. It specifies CASSRSTEAFF.

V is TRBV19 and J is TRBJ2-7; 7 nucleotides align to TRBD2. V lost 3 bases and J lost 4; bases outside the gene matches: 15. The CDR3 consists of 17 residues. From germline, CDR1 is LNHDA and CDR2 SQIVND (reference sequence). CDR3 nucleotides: TGTGCCAGTAGTATTACCGCCATCTCTAGCGGAGGTTACGAGCAGTACTTC. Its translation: CASSITAISSGGYEQYF.